This T cell receptor beta chain was retrieved from a study of blood T cells in healthy people across ages. General study results and limits: Diversity estimates from one million T cells were considered underestimates. Getting older went along with TCR beta diversity per million T cells dropping roughly linearly. Reliance upon unsorted PBMCs precluded definitive naive versus antigen-experienced comparison.

A minimum of 7 million PBMCs was isolated per sample. A second PCR of roughly 7 to 11 cycles used a sample-barcoded 5' primer and a J-beta primer mix. TCRdb reanalysed the 5' RACE reads using MiXCR and keeps one entry per CDR3 protein. Of around 1.7 million distinct CDR3 sequences detected, about 30% appear once; the ten largest clones hold 7.7%. As concerns this clonotype: The antigen is unknown.

Per germline, CDR1 MNHNY and CDR2 SVGAGI (reference sequence). Trimming shortened V by 6 bases and J by 6 bases, and 23 bases separated the two germline ends. CDR3 size: 16 residues. The sequencing input was blood. This clonotype was sampled from a woman aged 25-40 years in good health. The rearrangement links TRBV6-6 to TRBJ1-2; D ambiguous. The CDR3 reads CASSQILTPGKNGYTF. CDR3 coding DNA: TGTGCCAGCAGCCAAATCCTCACCCCCGGGAAAAATGGCTACACCTTC.